This T cell receptor beta chain stems from a study of blood T cell repertoires in COVID-19. Study overall: Sites in the United States, Italy and Spain provided acute and convalescent COVID-19 samples. The cDNA or gDNA used as material had been derived from T cells, B-cell-depleted T cells, or PBMCs.

How the authors handled the data: From reference gene primer amplification, estimates of nucleated cell counts were derived. Method: immunoSEQ multiplex PCR; TCRdb's copy keeps in-frame clones and lacks some. The V and J calls and clone size were taken over from that table, and D and trimming were inferred from the DNA. Among some 100,000 clones listed, 88% were seen once. Trimming cost V 2 bases and J 4 bases, with 7 bases left between them. The CDR3 extends over 13 amino acids. From germline, CDR1 is LNHDA and CDR2 SQIVND (reference sequence). The receptor's source is a woman in her fifties or sixties with acute or convalescent COVID-19. The chain carries TRBV19 and TRBJ2-3; weak D call: TRBD1 (6 bases). The sequencing input was peripheral blood. CDR3 sequence: CASSIRGSDTQYF. The CDR3 DNA sequence: TGTGCCAGTAGTATAAGGGGGTCAGATACGCAGTATTTT.